This T cell receptor beta chain was identified during a study of cytomegalovirus exposure and HLA in healthy donors. Study context: Early released data had about 80 million unique TCRs, all coming from HLA-typed donors. Study-wide results and limits: Immune exposure information available was restricted to CMV serostatus.

Turning to this clone: Antigen: not known.

Use of 60 Vbeta and 13 Jbeta primers characterized the PCR. This table comes from immunoSEQ multiplex PCR, and its TCRdb copy is limited to in-frame clones, with some not included. The top ten hold about 1.6% of the sample, which has around 200,000 clones, 83% seen once. Healthy bone marrow donors made up the donor group. V was pared by 4 bases and J by 6 bases, with 7 bases of the junction left unmatched. This CDR3 spans 14 amino acids. CDR1 is MNHNY, CDR2 SVGAGI, per germline (reference sequence). V is TRBV6-6 and J is TRBJ2-5; 8 nucleotides align to TRBD2. This TCR derives from a man in his fifties or sixties in good health and CMV-seronegative. Sequencing input: PBMCs. CDR3 nucleotide sequence: TGTGCCAGCAGTTTGCCCGGGACTAGGAAGACCCAGTACTTC. It codes for CASSLPGTRKTQYF.